The source of this T cell receptor beta chain is a study of blood T cell repertoires in COVID-19. Whole-study context: Samples representing acute and convalescent COVID-19 were sourced from the United States, Italy and Spain. T cells, B-cell-depleted T cells, or PBMCs supplied cDNA or gDNA.

The CDR3 is made up of 13 amino acids. Germline V gene data show CDR1 as GTSNPN and CDR2 as SVGIG (reference sequence). The J segment lost 5 bases and the V segment lost 5 bases, leaving 5 bases of the junction unmatched. Original analysis: Amplifying reference gene primers gave estimates of nucleated cell counts. TCRdb keeps only in-frame clones here, not all; method: immunoSEQ multiplex PCR. The D gene and trimming were derived from the DNA, and the V and J assignments and clone size from that table. In the table there are about 230,000 clones, roughly 85% of which are singletons. V usage is TRBV30 and J usage is TRBJ2-3; 9 bases map to TRBD1. Input material: peripheral blood. The source is a woman in her 70s with active or convalescent COVID-19. The chain's CDR3 is CAWVPGQGDTQYF. DNA of the CDR3: TGTGCCTGGGTCCCGGGACAGGGAGATACGCAGTATTTT.